The 31 T cell receptor beta chains given below trace back to one sample, sequenced in a study of Ad26.COV2.S vaccination and SARS-CoV-2 variants. Treatment of the sample: some 19 received Ad26.COV2.S at low or high dose, single or two shots; roughly five received placebo; per-sample allocation not given. Sampling happened 63 days after the first vaccine or placebo injection. TCRdb's table, derived via immunoSEQ multiplex PCR, lists solely in-frame clones and lacks some. The data show some 290,000 clones, with approximately 86% seen just once and 2% to 2.5% held by the top ten. Specimen: peripheral blood, collected in a trial of Ad26.COV2.S vaccine versus placebo. The receptors were gathered from a person aged 18-65 years who received the Ad26.COV2.S COVID-19 vaccine or a placebo.

The chain employs TRBV2 and TRBJ2-5; D possibly corresponds to TRBD1 (5 bases). The length of the CDR3 is 14 residues. The V gene's germline CDR1 is SNHLY and CDR2 FYNNEI. Trimming removed 5 bases from V and 5 bases from J, with 15 bases in between. The CDR3 here is CASSFMGQGETQYF. CDR3 coding DNA: TGTGCCAGCAGTTTTATGGGCCAGGGTGAGACCCAGTACTTC.

The rearrangement joins TRBV5-1 to TRBJ2-2; no definite D call. Germline values: CDR1 SGHRS, CDR2 YFSETQ. V lost 3 bases, J lost 4 bases, and 13 bases lay in between. The CDR3 extends over 15 amino acids. The CDR3 protein is CASSWAAAFTGELFF. CDR3 coding DNA: TGCGCCAGCAGCTGGGCCGCAGCTTTCACCGGGGAGCTGTTTTTT.

The rearrangement links TRBV19 to TRBJ2-2; weak D call: TRBD1 (5 bases). Between the trimmed V and J ends, which lost 6 bases and 6 bases, there was a span of 11 bases. Per germline, CDR1 LNHDA and CDR2 SQIVND (reference sequence). The CDR3 extends over 13 amino acids. The CDR3 spells CASRQGWSGELFF. DNA of the CDR3: TGTGCCAGTAGGCAGGGATGGTCCGGGGAGCTGTTTTTT.

The chain combines TRBV10-1 with TRBJ2-1; D not certain. Germline CDR1 WNHNN, CDR2 SYGVQD (reference sequence). Trimming shortened V by 4 bases and J by 5 bases, and 12 bases separated the two germline ends. This CDR3 is built from 14 residues. The CDR3 DNA reads as TGCGCCAGCAGTGTGTCTCGCGGACACAATGAGCAGTTCTTC. Translated: CASSVSRGHNEQFF.

The chain carries TRBV6-5 and TRBJ2-3; TRBD1 matches at 7 bases. Germline CDR1 MNHEY, CDR2 SVGAGI. Trimming took 6 bases from V and 0 from J; bases not matched to a gene: 6. The CDR3 covers 15 residues. The DNA for the CDR3 is TGTGCCAGCAGCGACGGGACAGCTAGCACAGATACGCAGTATTTT. This sequence encodes CASSDGTASTDTQYF.

This clone showed up just once. This rearrangement joins TRBV5-6 to TRBJ1-5; maybe TRBD1 (6 bases). V lost 0 bases to trimming and J lost 2 bases, with 15 bases between them. This CDR3 contains 17 residues. CDR1 and CDR2 (germline): SGHDT, YYEEEE. The CDR3 nucleotides read TGTGCCAGCAGCTTGGAGAGGGGGGGTATCGGCAATCAGCCCCAGCATTTT. This sequence encodes CASSLERGGIGNQPQHF. Complete variable domain (other parts from reference TRBV5-6 and TRBJ1-5): DAGVTQSPTHLIKTRGQQVTLRCSPKSGHDTVSWYQQALGQGPQFIFQYYEEEERQRGNFPDRFSGHQFPNYSSELNVNALLLGDSALYLCASSLERGGIGNQPQHFGDGTRLSIL.

V is TRBV5-1 and J is TRBJ2-1; 10 bases align to TRBD1. CDR1 is SGHRS, CDR2 YFSETQ, per germline. V lost 4 bases to trimming and J lost 4 bases; unmatched junction nucleotides: 11. This CDR3 comprises 17 residues. The CDR3 DNA is TGCGCCAGCAGCCTCCACCAGACAGGGGGCTTGTACAATGAGCAGTTCTTC. Translating it yields CASSLHQTGGLYNEQFF.

This chain joins TRBV7-8 and TRBJ1-3; maybe TRBD1 (6 bases). This CDR3 has 15 residues. With 5 bases removed from V and 2 bases from J, the gap between germline ends came to 13 bases. The V gene's germline CDR1 is SGHVS and CDR2 FQNEAQ. The CDR3 nucleotides are TGTGCCAGCAGCGCCGACAGGATCACTGGAAACACCATATATTTT. This encodes CASSADRITGNTIYF. The variable domain in full, completed from reference TRBV7-8 and TRBJ1-3, reads GAGVSQSPRYKVAKRGQDVALRCDPISGHVSLFWYQQALGQGPEFLTYFQNEAQLDKSGLPSDRFFAERPEGSVSTLKIQRTQQEDSAVYLCASSADRITGNTIYFGEGSWLTVV.

This chain uses TRBV29-1 with TRBJ1-1; 9 bases match TRBD1. The CDR3 covers 13 residues. With 7 bases clipped from V and 5 bases from J, the junction kept 8 bases outside the gene matches. Germline loops: CDR1 SQVTM, CDR2 ANQGSEA. CDR3 DNA: TGCAGCGGCCAACAGGGGGCTGCGACTGAAGCTTTCTTT. Translation: CSGQQGAATEAFF.

This clone was observed a handful of times. V usage is TRBV9 and J usage is TRBJ1-3; no firm D call. V was trimmed by 0 bases and J by 0 bases, leaving 7 bases between them. The CDR3 is 15 residues long. Looked up from germline, CDR1 is SGDLS and CDR2 is YYNGEE. CDR3 sequence: CASSVEELSGNTIYF. CDR3 sequence (DNA): TGTGCCAGCAGCGTAGAGGAGCTCTCTGGAAACACCATATATTTT.

The chain is built from TRBV3-1 (or the pseudogene TRBV3-2) and TRBJ2-2; D tentatively reads TRBD1 or TRBD2 (5 bases each). The CDR3 is made up of 16 amino acids. Germline assignment: CDR1 LGHDT and CDR2 YNNKEL (reference sequence). V was cut by 0 bases and J by 7 bases, with 15 bases left in between. The CDR3 sequence is CASSQENRMRGGELFF. CDR3 sequence (DNA): TGTGCCAGCAGCCAAGAAAACAGAATGAGGGGCGGGGAGCTGTTTTTT.

This chain uses TRBV6-5 with TRBJ2-6, with no clear D. V lost 7 bases and J 5 bases, leaving 9 bases between the germline ends. Germline CDR1 and CDR2: MNHEY and SVGAGI. This CDR3 spans 13 amino acids. The CDR3 spells CASTHLRANVLTF. DNA of the CDR3: TGTGCCAGCACCCATCTTAGGGCCAACGTCCTGACTTTC.

This chain connects TRBV10-2 to TRBJ2-1, with TRBD2 identical over 9 bases. The CDR3 is 15 residues long. Trimming at V came to 0 bases and at J to 9 bases, leaving 6 bases not matched to a gene. Germline loops: CDR1 WSHSY, CDR2 SAAADI. The CDR3: CASSESSLAGREQFF. In DNA, the CDR3 is TGCGCCAGCAGTGAGTCGAGTCTAGCGGGGCGTGAGCAGTTCTTC.

The CDR3 sequence: CASSLDTDFYEQYF. CDR3 sequence (DNA): TGCGCCAGCAGCCTCGACACAGATTTCTACGAGCAGTACTTC. The chain is built from TRBV5-1 and TRBJ2-7, with D unresolved. CDR3 size: 14 residues. Germline loops: CDR1 SGHRS, CDR2 YFSETQ. Trimming stripped 4 bases from V and 3 bases from J, with 14 bases between.

The V call is TRBV2, the J call TRBJ1-5, with unresolved D. This CDR3 comprises 12 residues. The V and J ends lost 6 bases and 4 bases respectively, with 7 bases between them. Germline V gene sequence: CDR1 SNHLY, CDR2 FYNNEI. The CDR3 region is CASSLWNQPQHF. The DNA for the CDR3 is TGTGCCAGCAGCCTATGGAATCAGCCCCAGCATTTT. Full variable domain (outside the CDR3, taken from reference TRBV2 and TRBJ1-5): EPEVTQTPSHQVTQMGQEVILRCVPISNHLYFYWYRQILGQKVEFLVSFYNNEISEKSEIFDDQFSVERPDGSNFTLKIRSTKLEDSAMYFCASSLWNQPQHFGDGTRLSIL.

The chain combines TRBV5-6 with TRBJ1-5; D is uncertain. Trimming cost V 1 base and J 6 bases, with 14 bases left between them. The CDR3 has 15 amino acids. The germline V gene has CDR1 SGHDT and CDR2 YYEEEE. Here the CDR3 DNA reads TGTGCCAGCAGCTTGTTAGGAAGGGAGGCTCAGCCCCAGCATTTT. It specifies CASSLLGREAQPQHF.

The J gene is TRBJ2-7, the V gene TRBV6-6; weak D call: TRBD2 (5 bases). The CDR3 is 17 amino acids. Per the germline V gene, CDR1 is MNHNY and CDR2 is SVGAGI (reference sequence). V was trimmed by 5 bases and J by 0 bases, leaving 20 bases between them. CDR3 amino acids: CASSPRQTPGLSYEQYF. Written as DNA, the CDR3 is TGTGCCAGCAGTCCACGACAAACGCCCGGACTCTCCTACGAGCAGTACTTC.

This sequence joins TRBV28 and TRBJ2-1; TRBD2 might be the D (7 bases). CDR1 is MDHEN, CDR2 SYDVKM, per germline. V was cut by 1 base and J by 7 bases, with 14 bases left in between. This CDR3 has 15 residues. The CDR3 here is CASSLYRGGGNEQFF. CDR3 DNA sequence: TGTGCCAGCAGTTTATATAGAGGGGGGGGAAATGAGCAGTTCTTC.

V and J are TRBV3-1 (or the pseudogene TRBV3-2) and TRBJ2-4; unclear D gene. Germline V gene lookup returns CDR1 LGHDT and CDR2 YNNKEL (reference sequence). This CDR3 region has 14 residues. V was clipped by 5 bases and J by 10 bases, with 18 bases between them. The CDR3 region is CASSEVGQASIQYF. The CDR3 nucleotides read TGTGCCAGCAGCGAAGTAGGGCAGGCTAGTATTCAGTACTTC.

This rearrangement joins TRBV7-8 to TRBJ2-7, with 11 bases lining up with TRBD1. Per the germline V gene, CDR1 is SGHVS and CDR2 is FQNEAQ. CDR3 size: 14 residues. V lost 1 base to trimming and J lost 6 bases; unmatched junction nucleotides: 2. CDR3: CASSLGTGGGEQYF. CDR3 in DNA: TGTGCCAGCAGCTTAGGGACAGGGGGCGGCGAGCAGTACTTC. Together with reference TRBV7-8 and TRBJ2-7, the CDR3 gives the full variable domain: GAGVSQSPRYKVAKRGQDVALRCDPISGHVSLFWYQQALGQGPEFLTYFQNEAQLDKSGLPSDRFFAERPEGSVSTLKIQRTQQEDSAVYLCASSLGTGGGEQYFGPGTRLTVT.

The chain uses TRBV7-2 and TRBJ1-5; 8 nucleotides match TRBD1. Germline CDR1 and CDR2: SGHTA and FQGNSA. V trimming: 2 bases; J trimming: 2 bases; junction bases outside the gene matches: 5. The CDR3 length is 16 residues. The CDR3 protein is CASSLSGGAGNQPQHF. The DNA for the CDR3 is TGTGCCAGCAGCTTATCAGGGGGCGCGGGCAATCAGCCCCAGCATTTT.

This sequence joins TRBV4-2 and TRBJ2-1, with D maybe TRBD2 (7 bases). The V gene's germline CDR1 is LGHNA and CDR2 YNFKEQ. V gave up 0 bases and J gave up 8 bases, with 26 bases separating them. The length of the CDR3 is 19 residues. The CDR3 is CASSQDNPRGGRIWDEQFF. CDR3 DNA: TGTGCCAGCAGCCAAGATAATCCGAGGGGGGGCCGGATTTGGGATGAGCAGTTCTTC.

The sample holds one count of this clone. This rearrangement joins TRBV5-1 to TRBJ2-3; 10 nucleotides align to TRBD2. This CDR3 is 15 amino acids long. Germline CDR1 and CDR2: SGHRS and YFSETQ. V trimming: 0 bases; J trimming: 7 bases; junction bases outside the gene matches: 5. Written as DNA, the CDR3 is TGCGCCAGCAGCTTGGTTCCTAGCGGGGGAAATACGCAGTATTTT. As protein: CASSLVPSGGNTQYF. The whole variable domain, filled in from reference TRBV5-1 and TRBJ2-3, reads KAGVTQTPRYLIKTRGQQVTLSCSPISGHRSVSWYQQTPGQGLQFLFEYFSETQRNKGNFPGRFSGRQFSNSRSEMNVSTLELGDSALYLCASSLVPSGGNTQYFGPGTRLTVL.

The chain joins TRBV2 to TRBJ1-1, with D uncertain. Germline CDR1 SNHLY, CDR2 FYNNEI. Trimming shortened V by 9 bases and J by 1 base, and 6 bases separated the two germline ends. CDR3 size: 11 residues. CDR3 region: CARRSNTEAFF. As DNA, the CDR3 is TGTGCCAGAAGGTCGAACACTGAAGCTTTCTTT.

This clone was observed a handful of times. This sequence joins TRBV7-3 and TRBJ1-6, with 7 bases matching TRBD1. Germline values: CDR1 SGHTA, CDR2 FQGTGA. Unmatched junction bases numbered 7, after V lost 6 bases and J lost 5 bases. The CDR3 has 15 residues. As DNA, the CDR3 is TGTGCCAGCAGGTATCCGGGACAGAATAATTCACCCCTCCACTTT. Protein: CASRYPGQNNSPLHF.

This chain connects TRBV2 to TRBJ1-2, with 7 bases identical to TRBD1. CDR1 is SNHLY and CDR2 is FYNNEI in the germline V gene. This CDR3 spans 13 amino acids. The ends lost 7 bases at V and 7 bases at J; junction bases unmatched: 9. The CDR3 DNA reads as TGTGCCAGCACCTCGACAGGGAGCGGTGGCTACACCTTC. Protein sequence: CASTSTGSGGYTF.

V usage is TRBV19 and J usage is TRBJ1-1, with TRBD1 as a possible D gene (5 bases). The CDR3 runs 16 residues. In germline, CDR1 is LNHDA, CDR2 SQIVND (reference sequence). V lost 6 bases to trimming and J lost 4 bases, with 21 bases between them. In DNA, the CDR3 is TGTGCCAGTAGCTCCCGGCAGGGCGGATACTTCACTGAAGCTTTCTTT. Protein product: CASSSRQGGYFTEAFF. The full variable domain, in which reference TRBV19 and TRBJ1-1 provide the parts outside the CDR3, is DGGITQSPKYLFRKEGQNVTLSCEQNLNHDAMYWYRQDPGQGLRLIYYSQIVNDFQKGDIAEGYSVSREKKESFPLTVTSAQKNPTAFYLCASSSRQGGYFTEAFFGQGTRLTVV.

The J gene is TRBJ2-7, the V gene TRBV13; D ambiguous. Germline CDR1 and CDR2: PRHDT and FYEKMQ (reference sequence). V lost 6 bases and J lost 0, with 12 bases in between. This CDR3 comprises 14 residues. CDR3: CASSRALVSYEQYF. CDR3 bases: TGTGCCAGCAGTCGAGCTTTGGTCTCCTACGAGCAGTACTTC.

The genes are TRBV15 and TRBJ2-3, with a tentative D call TRBD2 (6 bases). The V gene's germline CDR1 is LNHNV and CDR2 YYDKDF (reference sequence). The CDR3 contains 18 residues. The germline V and J ends were trimmed by 3 bases and 6 bases, with 25 bases remaining between them. CDR3 residues: CATSSDKPRDSTRDTQYF. CDR3 sequence (DNA): TGTGCCACCAGCAGCGACAAACCCCGGGACTCCACTAGGGATACGCAGTATTTT.

J is TRBJ1-2 and V is TRBV27; D gene unclear. Trimming removed 0 bases from V and 7 bases from J, with 9 bases in between. The CDR3 consists of 13 residues. CDR1 is MNHEY, CDR2 SMNVEV, per germline (reference sequence). CDR3 loop: CASSLSRGSGYTF. In DNA form, the CDR3 reads TGTGCCAGCAGTTTATCTCGAGGGTCTGGCTACACCTTC.

This clone has more than one count but fewer than ten. The rearrangement uses TRBV11-3 and TRBJ2-1; possibly TRBD2 for D (6 bases). The CDR3 loop spans 14 amino acids. Germline lookup yields CDR1 SGHNT and CDR2 YENEEA. Trimming cost V 5 bases and J 8 bases, with 16 bases left between them. The CDR3 DNA follows: TGTGCCAGCAGCCATTCTCCCGGGACTGATGAGCAGTTCTTC. Translation gives CASSHSPGTDEQFF.